This record looks at one T cell receptor (beta chain) sequence and its context. Its specificity is not known. This sample is part of a study of cytomegalovirus exposure and HLA in healthy donors. Study-level background: Genetic ancestry analysis placed around four fifths of the roughly 400 donors that were genotyped in the Caucasian-associated cluster.

Study-level points and caveats: Productive rates of about 90% or about 30% were seen for most TCR beta V segments in an earlier analysis. Confirmation was obtained in vitro that a few CMV-associated chains are specific for CMV antigens. An analysis was carried out later, and it reportedly showed fewer N-insertions in an Asian-associated ancestry cluster than the approximately 700-donor mean.

V lost 9 bases and J lost 8, with 20 bases in between. The germline V gene has CDR1 LNHDA and CDR2 SQIVND (reference sequence). This CDR3 is 14 amino acids long. The PCR had 60 Vbeta and 13 Jbeta primers. The data were produced by immunoSEQ multiplex PCR, yet TCRdb's version contains in-frame clones alone and is incomplete. The repertoire has 150,000 to 200,000 clones, around three quarters of them found once; the top ten carry roughly an eighth. This chain links TRBV19 with TRBJ2-1; possible D gene TRBD2, 5 bases. The receptor comes from a woman aged 25 to 45 in good health and CMV-seropositive. Specimen: PBMCs. The CDR3 here is CASNPGLGRDEQFF. The CDR3 DNA follows: TGTGCCAGCAATCCAGGACTCGGGCGGGATGAGCAGTTCTTC.